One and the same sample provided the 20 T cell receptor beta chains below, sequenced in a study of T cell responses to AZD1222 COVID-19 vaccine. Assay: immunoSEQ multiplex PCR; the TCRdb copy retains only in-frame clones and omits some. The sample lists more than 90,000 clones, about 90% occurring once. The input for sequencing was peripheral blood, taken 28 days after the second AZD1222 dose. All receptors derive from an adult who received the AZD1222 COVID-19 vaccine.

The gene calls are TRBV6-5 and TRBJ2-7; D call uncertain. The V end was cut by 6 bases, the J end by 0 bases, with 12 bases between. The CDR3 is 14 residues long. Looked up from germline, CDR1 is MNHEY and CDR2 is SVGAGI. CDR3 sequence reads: CASSKTRSSYEQYF. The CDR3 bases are TGTGCCAGCAGCAAGACGAGGAGCTCCTACGAGCAGTACTTC.

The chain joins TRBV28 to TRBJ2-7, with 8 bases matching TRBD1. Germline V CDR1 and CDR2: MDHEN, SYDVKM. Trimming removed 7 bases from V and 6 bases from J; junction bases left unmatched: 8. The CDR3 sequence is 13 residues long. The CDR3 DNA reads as TGTGCCAGCACCGTGACAGGGGTACGCGAGCAGTACTTC. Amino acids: CASTVTGVREQYF.

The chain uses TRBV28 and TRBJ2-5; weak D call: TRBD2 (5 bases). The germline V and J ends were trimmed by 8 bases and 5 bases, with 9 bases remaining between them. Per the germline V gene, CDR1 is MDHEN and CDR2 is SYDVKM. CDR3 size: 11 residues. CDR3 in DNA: TGTGCCAGCGAGGGATTCGAGACCCAGTACTTC. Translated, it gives CASEGFETQYF.

The CDR3 DNA is TGTGCCAGCAGTTTAGCTCGCACCCGAGAAGCTTTCTTT. Translated, it gives CASSLARTREAFF. The gene calls are TRBV28 and TRBJ1-1; D not resolved. This CDR3 is built from 13 residues. Trimming removed 2 bases from V and 8 bases from J, with 12 bases in between. Germline CDR1 and CDR2: MDHEN and SYDVKM. Full variable domain (remainder filled in from reference TRBV28 and TRBJ1-1): DVKVTQSSRYLVKRTGEKVFLECVQDMDHENMFWYRQDPGLGLRLIYFSYDVKMKEKGDIPEGYSVSREKKERFSLILESASTNQTSMYLCASSLARTREAFFGQGTRLTVV.

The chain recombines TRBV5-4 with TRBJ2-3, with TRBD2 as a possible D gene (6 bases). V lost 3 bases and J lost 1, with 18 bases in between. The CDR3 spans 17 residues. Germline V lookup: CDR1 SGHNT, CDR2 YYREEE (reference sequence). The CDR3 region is CASSSTPLAGRTDTQYF. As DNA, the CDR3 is TGTGCCAGCAGCTCCACCCCCTTGGCGGGACGCACAGATACGCAGTATTTT.

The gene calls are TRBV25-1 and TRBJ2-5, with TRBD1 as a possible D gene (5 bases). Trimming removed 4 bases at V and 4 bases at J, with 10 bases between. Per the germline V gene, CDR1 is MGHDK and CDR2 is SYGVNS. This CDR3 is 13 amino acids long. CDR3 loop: CASSVGVLETQYF. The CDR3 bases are TGTGCCAGCAGTGTAGGGGTTTTAGAGACCCAGTACTTC.

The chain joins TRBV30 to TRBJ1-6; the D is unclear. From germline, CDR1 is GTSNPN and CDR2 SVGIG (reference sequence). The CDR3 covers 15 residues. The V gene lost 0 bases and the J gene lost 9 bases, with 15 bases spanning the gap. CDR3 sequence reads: CAWSVPLGTASPLHF. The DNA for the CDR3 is TGTGCCTGGAGTGTACCGTTGGGTACGGCTTCACCCCTCCACTTT.

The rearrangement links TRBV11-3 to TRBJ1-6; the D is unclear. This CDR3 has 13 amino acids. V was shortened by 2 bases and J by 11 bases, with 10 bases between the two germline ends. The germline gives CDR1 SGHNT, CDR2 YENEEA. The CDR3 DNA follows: TGTGCCAGCAGCTTAAGACGGGGTACACCCCTCCACTTT. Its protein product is CASSLRRGTPLHF.

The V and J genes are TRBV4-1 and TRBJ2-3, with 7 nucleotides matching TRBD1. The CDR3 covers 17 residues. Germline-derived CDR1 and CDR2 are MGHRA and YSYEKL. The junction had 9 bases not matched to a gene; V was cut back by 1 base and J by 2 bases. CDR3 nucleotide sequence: TGCGCCAGCAGCCAAGTTAAGGGGGCCATCATCACAGATACGCAGTATTTT. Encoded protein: CASSQVKGAIITDTQYF.

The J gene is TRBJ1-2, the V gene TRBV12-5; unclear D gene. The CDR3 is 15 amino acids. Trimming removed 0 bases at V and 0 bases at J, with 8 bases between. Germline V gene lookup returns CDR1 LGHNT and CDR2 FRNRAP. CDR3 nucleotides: TGTGCTAGTGGTTTGGTCCAGGAAGCTAACTATGGCTACACCTTC. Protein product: CASGLVQEANYGYTF.

Here the CDR3 reads CASSLGLAGKLFF. In nucleotides, the CDR3 is TGTGCCAGCAGCTTGGGGCTAGCGGGGAAGCTGTTTTTT. The genes are TRBV5-8 and TRBJ2-2; TRBD2 matches at 9 bases. V dropped 0 bases and J dropped 12; count of bases not matched to a gene: 3. The germline CDR1 and CDR2 sequences are SGHTS and YDEGEE. The CDR3 sequence is 13 residues long.

CDR3 loop: CASRIGGENTEAFF. In nucleotides, the CDR3 is TGTGCCAGCAGAATAGGTGGGGAGAACACTGAAGCTTTCTTT. The chain recombines TRBV6-6 with TRBJ1-1; no clear D. CDR1 is MNHNY, CDR2 SVGAGI, per germline (reference sequence). V lost 6 bases, J lost 1 base, and 12 bases lay in between. CDR3 length: 14 amino acids.

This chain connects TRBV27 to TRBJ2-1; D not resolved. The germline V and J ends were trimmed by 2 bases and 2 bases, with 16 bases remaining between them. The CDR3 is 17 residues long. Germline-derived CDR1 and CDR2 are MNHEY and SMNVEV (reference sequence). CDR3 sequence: CASSLKRTWGAYNEQFF. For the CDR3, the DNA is TGTGCCAGCAGTTTAAAGAGGACGTGGGGTGCCTACAATGAGCAGTTCTTC.

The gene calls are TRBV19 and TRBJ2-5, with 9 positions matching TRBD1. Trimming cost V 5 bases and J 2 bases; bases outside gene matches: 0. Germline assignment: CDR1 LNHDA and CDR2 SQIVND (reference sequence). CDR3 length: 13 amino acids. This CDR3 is CASSDRGQETQYF. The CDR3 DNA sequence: TGTGCCAGTAGTGACAGGGGGCAAGAGACCCAGTACTTC.

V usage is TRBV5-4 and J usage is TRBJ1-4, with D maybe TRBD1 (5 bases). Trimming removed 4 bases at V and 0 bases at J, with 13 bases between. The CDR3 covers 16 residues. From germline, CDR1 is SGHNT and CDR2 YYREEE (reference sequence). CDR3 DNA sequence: TGTGCCAGCAGCCCAACAGGAGATGCAACTAATGAAAAACTGTTTTTT. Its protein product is CASSPTGDATNEKLFF.

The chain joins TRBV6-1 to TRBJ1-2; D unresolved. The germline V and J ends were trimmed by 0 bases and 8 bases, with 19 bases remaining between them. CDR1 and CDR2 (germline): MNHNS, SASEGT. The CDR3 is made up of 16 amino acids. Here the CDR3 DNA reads TGTGCCAGCAGTGAAGCGCTTCTAGGGAAGTTCGACGGCTACACCTTC. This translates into CASSEALLGKFDGYTF.

CDR3 nucleotide sequence: TGTGCCAGCAGCACGGGACTTTTGGGCTATGGCTACACCTTC. This encodes CASSTGLLGYGYTF. The genes are TRBV11-2 and TRBJ1-2, with a tentative D call TRBD1 (5 bases). In germline, CDR1 is SGHAT, CDR2 FQNNGV. V was cut by 5 bases and J by 4 bases, with 14 bases left in between. This CDR3 comprises 14 residues.

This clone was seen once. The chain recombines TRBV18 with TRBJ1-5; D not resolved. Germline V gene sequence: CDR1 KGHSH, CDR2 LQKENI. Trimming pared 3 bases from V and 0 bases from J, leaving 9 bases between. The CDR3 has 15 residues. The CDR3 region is CASSPRRYSNQPQHF. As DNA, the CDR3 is TGTGCCAGCTCACCCCGGAGGTATAGCAATCAGCCCCAGCATTTT.

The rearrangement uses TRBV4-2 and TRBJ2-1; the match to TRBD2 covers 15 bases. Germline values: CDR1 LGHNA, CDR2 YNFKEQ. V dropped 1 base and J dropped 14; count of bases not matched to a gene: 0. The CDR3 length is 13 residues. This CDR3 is CASSQGTSGGEFF. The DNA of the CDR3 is TGTGCCAGCAGCCAAGGGACTAGCGGGGGGGAGTTCTTC.

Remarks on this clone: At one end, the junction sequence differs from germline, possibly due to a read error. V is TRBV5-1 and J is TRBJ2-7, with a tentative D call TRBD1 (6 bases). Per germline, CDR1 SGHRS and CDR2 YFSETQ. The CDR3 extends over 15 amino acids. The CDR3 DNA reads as TGCGCCAGCAGCGGAACGACCGCCTCAGGGGCAGTACTCCACTTC. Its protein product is CASSGTTASGAVLHF.